This entry concerns a single T cell receptor (beta chain). This clonotype showed up many times. No cognate antigen has been identified for it. Base-call qualities are not available, and no considerably larger clone is one nucleotide away. This sample was included in a study of T cells in Graves' hyperthyroidism and ophthalmopathy (dated 2019 in TCRdb). About the investigation overall: TCR V-J signatures able to tell the groups apart were searched for in a discovery cohort of 100 patients, of whom 43 had Graves' ophthalmopathy and some 60 had stable Graves' hyperthyroidism. Whether ophthalmopathy could be predicted prospectively was tested in an independent validation cohort made up of 18 hyperthyroidism patients plus 17 patients who later progressed to ophthalmopathy. The 75 to 100 discovery patients were divided at random into training and test sets in a 7:3 ratio. Thyroid tissue and blood T-cell repertoires from about six Graves' hyperthyroidism patients were also compared in the study. After sampling, hyperthyroidism patients received methimazole starting at 30 mg daily, and ophthalmopathy patients received high-dose intravenous methylprednisolone. The paper reports TCR Vbeta CDR3 sequencing of more than 120 peripheral blood samples: fewer than 50 ophthalmopathy, fewer than 80 hyperthyroidism and 17 progressor patients.

TCR beta CDR3 regions were amplified from RNA transcripts. The first round of RT-PCR for the TCR CDR3 was performed with the HTBI primer set and the Qiagen OneStep RT-PCR kit. Libraries were constructed in a second round of multiplex PCR, after which size selection and purification were carried out. Paired-end sequencing of the libraries was performed with 100 bp reads on an Illumina HiSeq2000. Regarding the original processing steps: SOAPnuke was used to process the raw data, removing reads that contained adapters or uncalled bases, had a mean Phred below 15, or lacked an exact match to the constant primer or identifier. High-quality paired reads were merged using COPE v1.2.5, and each unique nucleotide sequence was defined as a clonotype. MiTCR v1.1 was used to align the clonotypes against IMGT TRBV, TRBD and TRBJ reference segments. Only V-J combinations with frequency above 0.0001, covering approximately 99% of repertoires, were analysed. The TCS score was defined as F50 (clonal expansion) divided by E x V (chaos), with BLOSUM62-based TCRdist calculated between CDR3 peptides within each V-J. Welch's t-statistics and random forest reduced 500 to 650 V-J features to 10 to 15, which were used in a naive Bayes classifier (R e1071). The Morisita-Horn index was used to measure how similar the thyroid and blood repertoires were. TCRdb itself trimmed the public reads at Q25 with fastp, ran MiXCR and retained productive beta chains. CDR3 protein sequences are deduplicated, and each keeps its most common genes and DNA. It is TCRdb's table, rather than the study itself, that gives the V and J calls and clone size. The sample table shows around 600,000 distinct CDR3 sequences, and 45% are seen once. The ten biggest clones cover about 7% of the sample.

Summary of the overall study and its limitations: Most expanded thyroid clonotypes (frequency above 0.001) were also found in blood, which suggests that blood repertoires may mirror thyroid immune responses. Ophthalmopathy was separated from stable hyperthyroidism by a 13 V-J signature model, with 85% to 90% sensitivity and 81% to 82% specificity obtained in cross-validation and 80%/75% obtained in testing. In validation, progression to ophthalmopathy was predicted by the model with 70.59% sensitivity and 72.22% specificity, a median of about 6 months before onset. No statistical method was used to set the sample size in advance, and investigators knew the group allocation.

According to the germline V gene (reference sequence), CDR1 reads SEHNR and CDR2 reads FQNEAQ. V trim: 5 bases; J trim: 7 bases; unmatched bases: 9. The CDR3 covers 15 residues, taking in both the cysteine and the phenylalanine. Of the read, only the CDR3 DNA is kept; its 45 bases are in frame from base 1. The study excluded patients with uncontrolled infections, other autoimmune diseases, pregnancy or lactation. Diagnoses relied on clinical symptoms, serum thyroxine and TRAb, thyroid ultrasound and orbital computed tomography. Total RNA was extracted with Trizol reagent, and quality was checked on an Agilent 2100 Bioanalyzer.

The sequencing input was peripheral blood or thyroid tissue (not recorded which). The chain is encoded by TRBV7-9 joined to TRBJ1-4, with TRBD1 matching 8 junction bases. This TCR was sampled from an adult man with Graves' disease, either hyperthyroidism or ophthalmopathy (not recorded which). The nucleotides read TGTGCCAGCAGCGAGGGACAGGCAAGAGGTGAAAAACTGTTTTTT. Its product reads: CASSEGQARGEKLFF. Joined to the reference TRBV7-9 and TRBJ1-4 proteins, this CDR3 gives the full variable domain: DTGVSQNPRHKITKRGQNVTFRCDPISEHNRLYWYRQTLGQGPEFLTYFQNEAQLEKSRLLSDRFSAERPKGSFSTLEIQRTEQGDSAMYLCASSEGQARGEKLFFGSGTQLSVL.